Shown below are 19 T cell receptor beta chains from a single sample sequenced in a study of a mutant IDH1 vaccine in newly diagnosed glioma. Time point reported: week 11, during vaccination. The investigators gave 300 ug of mutant IDH1 20-mer peptide in each vaccine dose, together with topical imiquimod. The protocol was immunoSEQ multiplex PCR, while the TCRdb copy is restricted to in-frame clones and leaves out a portion. The sample consists of 20,000 to 25,000 clones, approximately 70% of them appearing once. For these receptors, no antigen is known. The material was peripheral blood mononuclear cells (PBMCs), obtained from a glioma patient whose treatment included an IDH1 peptide vaccine. Receptor source: a young man with glioma. Some clones in this sample may be carry-over from other donors' samples.

The chain is built from TRBV5-1 and TRBJ1-2; D is possibly TRBD1 (6 bases). The V gene lost 4 bases and the J gene lost 6 bases, with 22 bases spanning the gap. The CDR3 has 16 amino acids. CDR1 and CDR2 (germline): SGHRS, YFSETQ. The CDR3 loop is CASSQTTGFGSNGYTF. The CDR3 DNA reads TGCGCCAGCAGCCAGACCACAGGGTTCGGAAGCAATGGCTACACCTTC.

CDR3 bases: TGTGCCAGCAGCGCCCAGACAGGGGAGCAGTACGAGCAGTACTTC. This gives the protein CASSAQTGEQYEQYF. The chain couples TRBV9 to TRBJ2-7; 8 nucleotides align to TRBD1. This CDR3 comprises 15 residues. Looked up from germline, CDR1 is SGDLS and CDR2 is YYNGEE. Unmatched junction bases numbered 9, after V lost 3 bases and J lost 4 bases.

The chain combines TRBV6-6 with TRBJ2-2; tentatively, D is TRBD2 (5 bases). The CDR3 extends over 15 amino acids. Between the trimmed V and J ends, which lost 6 bases and 3 bases, there was a span of 14 bases. CDR1 is MNHNY, CDR2 SVGAGI, per germline (reference sequence). CDR3: CASSPRGVYTGELFF. In nucleotides, the CDR3 is TGTGCCAGCAGCCCCCGGGGAGTTTACACCGGGGAGCTGTTTTTT.

CDR3 DNA sequence: TGTGCCAGCCGCCGTCTAGCGGCCCTCCGGGAGACCCAGTACTTC. It yields the protein CASRRLAALRETQYF. This chain joins TRBV27 and TRBJ2-5, with TRBD2 matching 7 bases. Unmatched junction bases numbered 14, after V lost 8 bases and J lost 5 bases. This CDR3 has 15 amino acids. Per germline, CDR1 MNHEY and CDR2 SMNVEV (reference sequence).

This chain joins TRBV7-6 and TRBJ1-1; no definite D call. The CDR3 extends over 15 amino acids. Germline CDR1 reads SGHVS; CDR2 reads FNYEAQ. V was pared by 2 bases and J by 1 base, with 11 bases between. The CDR3 DNA is TGTGCCAGCAGCTTACCCATCGACGAGAACACTGAAGCTTTCTTT. It specifies CASSLPIDENTEAFF.

The chain has TRBV4-1 and TRBJ1-2; possibly TRBD1 for D (5 bases). V was trimmed by 0 bases and J by 4 bases, leaving 18 bases between them. The germline gives CDR1 MGHRA, CDR2 YSYEKL. CDR3 size: 17 residues. The CDR3 loop reads CASSQDLGYSGGYGYTF. The CDR3 region has the DNA TGCGCCAGCAGCCAAGATCTGGGGTATTCTGGGGGCTATGGCTACACCTTC.

The genes are TRBV7-2 and TRBJ1-2; D is undetermined. The V gene's germline CDR1 is SGHTA and CDR2 FQGNSA. The V end was cut by 1 base, the J end by 2 bases, with 17 bases between. The CDR3 is 17 amino acids. The CDR3 region is CASSLDSTPSHNYGYTF. The CDR3 DNA follows: TGTGCCAGCAGCTTAGATAGCACCCCATCGCACAACTATGGCTACACCTTC.

The CDR3, as DNA: TGTGCCAGCAGCTACCGGGACAGGGGGCTGAAGAATGAGCAGTTCTTC. It is translated as CASSYRDRGLKNEQFF. This chain joins TRBV7-9 and TRBJ2-1, with 12 nucleotides matching TRBD1. The ends lost 4 bases at V and 7 bases at J; junction bases unmatched: 8. CDR3 length: 16 residues. Germline-derived CDR1 and CDR2 are SEHNR and FQNEAQ (reference sequence). The entire variable domain, with the rest obtained from reference TRBV7-9 and TRBJ2-1, is as follows: DTGVSQNPRHKITKRGQNVTFRCDPISEHNRLYWYRQTLGQGPEFLTYFQNEAQLEKSRLLSDRFSAERPKGSFSTLEIQRTEQGDSAMYLCASSYRDRGLKNEQFFGPGTRLTVL.

This rearrangement joins TRBV5-1 to TRBJ2-3; either TRBD1 or TRBD2 may supply D (5 bases each). Germline CDR1 reads SGHRS; CDR2 reads YFSETQ. Trimming took off 5 bases at V and 4 bases at J, with 17 bases between the two ends. The CDR3 totals 15 residues. The CDR3 DNA reads TGCGCCAGCAGTTCTTCTGGGACCCGTGCAGATACGCAGTATTTT. The encoded protein is CASSSSGTRADTQYF.

This clone was picked up one time. This chain joins TRBV5-1 and TRBJ2-6; either TRBD1 or TRBD2 may fit D (5 bases each). CDR1 SGHRS and CDR2 YFSETQ come from the germline V gene. This CDR3 spans 17 amino acids. V was cut by 0 bases and J by 0 bases, with 10 bases left in between. The DNA of the CDR3 is TGCGCCAGCAGCTTGGGGGACGAAAGCTCTGGGGCCAACGTCCTGACTTTC. This translates into CASSLGDESSGANVLTF.

This clone appeared a few times. The chain uses TRBV12-5 and TRBJ1-5; D unresolved. V lost 6 bases to trimming and J lost 7 bases, with 13 bases between them. From germline, CDR1 is LGHNT and CDR2 FRNRAP. The CDR3 has 13 amino acids. CDR3: CASGPSREQPQHF. For the CDR3, the DNA is TGTGCTAGTGGACCCTCGAGGGAGCAGCCCCAGCATTTT. The full variable domain, rest sourced from reference TRBV12-5 and TRBJ1-5, is DARVTQTPRHKVTEMGQEVTMRCQPILGHNTVFWYRQTMMQGLELLAYFRNRAPLDDSGMPKDRFSAEMPDATLATLKIQPSEPRDSAVYFCASGPSREQPQHFGDGTRLSIL.

This chain connects TRBV19 to TRBJ2-1; TRBD2 matches 8 bases. Losses at the gene ends were 5 bases for V and 4 bases for J; bases not matched to a gene: 10. There are 16 residues in the CDR3. Germline V gene sequence: CDR1 LNHDA, CDR2 SQIVND (reference sequence). The CDR3 DNA reads TGTGCCAGTAGTGTGTGGAAGCTAGCGGGTTACAATGAGCAGTTCTTC. As protein: CASSVWKLAGYNEQFF.

This clone appeared a few times. This rearrangement joins TRBV4-1 to TRBJ1-1; possibly TRBD1 for D (6 bases). Between the trimmed V and J ends, which lost 6 bases and 4 bases, there was a span of 9 bases. The CDR3 is made up of 12 amino acids. CDR1 is MGHRA, CDR2 YSYEKL, per germline. The CDR3 here is CASRGASTEAFF. The CDR3 DNA is TGCGCCAGCAGGGGGGCGAGCACTGAAGCTTTCTTT.

V usage is TRBV4-2 and J usage is TRBJ1-1; the match to TRBD1 covers 12 bases. The V gene's germline CDR1 is LGHNA and CDR2 YNFKEQ. With 0 bases clipped from V and 3 bases from J, the junction kept 8 bases outside the gene matches. This CDR3 has 18 residues. This CDR3 is CASSQDPGTGGRDTEAFF. The CDR3 DNA sequence: TGTGCCAGCAGCCAAGATCCCGGGACAGGGGGCCGGGACACTGAAGCTTTCTTT.

The rearrangement links TRBV6-6 to TRBJ2-7; TRBD2 matches at 9 bases. This CDR3 region has 12 residues. Per germline, CDR1 MNHNY and CDR2 SVGAGI (reference sequence). CDR3 DNA sequence: TGTGCGGCGGGGGGGCCCCCCTACGAGCAGTACTTC. Translation: CAAGGPPYEQYF.

The chain carries TRBV30 and TRBJ1-5; 9 positions agree with TRBD1. Germline values: CDR1 GTSNPN, CDR2 SVGIG (reference sequence). The ends lost 0 bases at V and 1 base at J; junction bases unmatched: 4. This CDR3 contains 16 residues. The CDR3: CAWSVQGAGSNQPQHF. The CDR3, as DNA: TGTGCCTGGAGTGTACAGGGGGCAGGAAGCAATCAGCCCCAGCATTTT.

The chain couples TRBV7-8 to TRBJ1-1; D is possibly TRBD1 (5 bases). Germline V gene lookup returns CDR1 SGHVS and CDR2 FQNEAQ. This CDR3 has 15 residues. V dropped 2 bases and J dropped 0 bases, with 10 bases sitting between them. CDR3 sequence reads: CASSLRQLMNTEAFF. The CDR3 nucleotides are TGTGCCAGCAGCTTAAGACAGTTAATGAACACTGAAGCTTTCTTT.

V and J are TRBV18 and TRBJ2-1; TRBD2 agrees at 7 bases. Germline V gene lookup returns CDR1 KGHSH and CDR2 LQKENI. The CDR3 consists of 14 residues. After removal of 4 bases from V and 2 bases from J, the junction contained 2 bases not matched to a gene. This chain's CDR3 is CASSRAGAYNEQFF. Written as DNA, the CDR3 is TGTGCCAGCTCACGGGCGGGAGCCTACAATGAGCAGTTCTTC.

V is TRBV15 and J is TRBJ2-5, with unresolved D. The germline V gene has CDR1 LNHNV and CDR2 YYDKDF (reference sequence). With 2 bases removed from V and 4 bases from J, the gap between germline ends came to 17 bases. The CDR3 has 16 amino acids. Here the CDR3 DNA reads TGTGCCACCAGCAGAACGGTTTCCGGACGGACAGAGACCCAGTACTTC. Translated, it gives CATSRTVSGRTETQYF.